The 9 T cell receptor beta chains reported below all come from one sample, sequenced in a study of CD8+ T cells in alopecia areata. Investigators isolated RNA and reverse transcribed it into cDNA to act as the sequencing template. Generated by immunoSEQ multiplex PCR, the TCRdb table keeps only in-frame clones and is missing some. The sample gives roughly 130,000 clones, around 60% of which show up once; 4.5% to 5.5% is in the top ten. The sample in question was CD4+ T cells sorted from blood, obtained at week 0. The source of these receptors is a human donor with alopecia areata.

This clone was counted only a few times. The chain combines TRBV19 with TRBJ1-1; D call uncertain. CDR3 size: 11 residues. CDR1 is LNHDA and CDR2 is SQIVND in the germline V gene (reference sequence). V lost 5 bases to trimming and J lost 1 base, with 2 bases between them. The CDR3 DNA reads as TGTGCCAGTAGTGAGAACACTGAAGCTTTCTTT. It codes for CASSENTEAFF.

The chain recombines TRBV12-5 with TRBJ2-7, with 10 bases lining up with TRBD1. CDR3 length: 15 residues. Germline V gives CDR1 LGHNT, CDR2 FRNRAP. With 2 bases clipped from V and 4 bases from J, the junction kept 5 bases outside the gene matches. CDR3 nucleotides: TGTGCTAGTGGTTTGCGACGGGACAGGGGATACGAGCAGTACTTC. Amino acids: CASGLRRDRGYEQYF.

V usage is TRBV5-4 and J usage is TRBJ2-1; D is unresolved. The CDR3 is made up of 14 amino acids. Germline CDR1 reads SGHNT; CDR2 reads YYREEE (reference sequence). V lost 3 bases and J 3 bases, leaving 10 bases between the germline ends. Written as DNA, the CDR3 is TGTGCCAGCAGCTCTAAGGAACGCTACAATGAGCAGTTCTTC. Its protein is CASSSKERYNEQFF. The full variable domain, with the rest looked up from reference TRBV5-4 and TRBJ2-1, is ETGVTQSPTHLIKTRGQQVTLRCSSQSGHNTVSWYQQALGQGPQFIFQYYREEENGRGNFPPRFSGLQFPNYSSELNVNALELDDSALYLCASSSKERYNEQFFGPGTRLTVL.

This clone showed up just a few times. The rearrangement joins TRBV6-5 to TRBJ2-5; 8 nucleotides align to TRBD2. The V gene end was trimmed by 8 bases and the J gene end by 4 bases; junction bases not matched to a gene: 3. CDR3 size: 12 residues. The germline V gene encodes CDR1 MNHEY and CDR2 SVGAGI. The CDR3 DNA reads as TGTGCCAGCCTCGGGGGGGGAGAGACCCAGTACTTC. It is translated as CASLGGGETQYF.

The V call is TRBV15, the J call TRBJ2-7; D perhaps matches TRBD2 (5 bases). CDR1 LNHNV and CDR2 YYDKDF come from the germline V gene (reference sequence). This CDR3 is built from 15 residues. V shed 1 base and J shed 5 bases, with 15 bases lying between them. CDR3 bases: TGTGCCACCAGCAGAGTAGGACTGTTACGGGACGAGCAGTACTTC. Residues: CATSRVGLLRDEQYF. The full variable domain, in which reference TRBV15 and TRBJ2-7 provide the parts outside the CDR3, is DAMVIQNPRYQVTQFGKPVTLSCSQTLNHNVMYWYQQKSSQAPKLLFHYYDKDFNNEADTPDNFQSRRPNTSFCFLDIRSPGLGDTAMYLCATSRVGLLRDEQYFGPGTRLTVT.

J is TRBJ2-1 and V is TRBV19, with 8 bases that match TRBD1. The CDR3 extends over 14 amino acids. CDR1 LNHDA and CDR2 SQIVND come from the germline V gene (reference sequence). Unmatched junction bases numbered 9, after V lost 5 bases and J lost 9 bases. As DNA, the CDR3 is TGTGCCAGTAGTGAATCGGACAGGGACCCTGAGCAGTTCTTC. This translates into CASSESDRDPEQFF.

The V call is TRBV7-9, the J call TRBJ2-7; 7 nucleotides align to TRBD1. Germline assignment: CDR1 SEHNR and CDR2 FQNEAQ (reference sequence). CDR3 length equals 13 residues. With V trimmed by 5 bases and J by 5 bases, 6 bases remained unmatched. The CDR3 coding sequence is TGTGCCAGCAGCGGTGACAGGGCCAACGAGCAGTACTTC. Its protein product is CASSGDRANEQYF.

The rearrangement links TRBV7-2 to TRBJ1-1, with TRBD1 matching 7 bases. V shed 2 bases and J 3 bases; nucleotides not matched to a gene: 0. CDR1 is SGHTA and CDR2 is FQGNSA in the germline V gene. This CDR3 region has 13 residues. DNA for the CDR3: TGTGCCAGCAGCTTACAGGGGGACACTGAAGCTTTCTTT. It is translated as CASSLQGDTEAFF.

The J gene is TRBJ2-7, the V gene TRBV15; D may be TRBD1 (8 bases). Germline V gene lookup returns CDR1 LNHNV and CDR2 YYDKDF (reference sequence). V gave up 5 bases and J gave up 6 bases, with 20 bases separating them. CDR3 length: 15 residues. CDR3 sequence reads: CATSYRTGRVGEQYF. The CDR3 DNA reads TGTGCCACCAGCTACCGGACAGGGAGGGTGGGCGAGCAGTACTTC.